Listed here are 3 T cell receptor beta chains from one sample, sequenced in a study of read filtering for tumor transcriptome and immune sequencing. From 300 to 400 ng of RNA, a library with molecular barcoded alpha/delta and beta/gamma adaptors was made. TCRdb called the reads again in MiXCR, with one record for every CDR3 protein. The table has under 40,000 distinct CDR3 sequences, about 14% seen once. Material: a population of CD138-negative cells sorted from bone marrow. The source of these receptors is a donor over 35 with multiple myeloma.

Concerning this clonotype itself: A single base separates this from a much larger clone, so it may be a read error. The rearrangement uses TRBV5-1 and TRBJ2-3; D unresolved. Germline assignment: CDR1 SGHRS and CDR2 YFSETQ. This CDR3 region has 19 residues. CDR3: CASSLTGPRPRPATDTQCF. CDR3 DNA sequence: TGCGCCAGCAGCTTGACCGGGCCTCGACCCCGACCGGCCACAGATACGCAGTGTTTT.

In this sample, this clonotype turned up many times. The chain uses TRBV6-2 or TRBV6-3 and TRBJ2-5; D not certain. CDR3 length: 15 amino acids. Trimming left V 0 bases short and J 1 base short, with 9 bases between. CDR1 and CDR2 from the germline V gene are MNHEY and SVGEGT. The CDR3 loop reads CASSYSDATQETQYF. For the CDR3, the DNA is TGTGCCAGCAGTTACTCGGACGCGACCCAAGAGACCCAGTACTTC.

This clonotype was detected ten times or more. The rearrangement joins TRBV20-1 to TRBJ1-1; TRBD1 is a possible D gene (5 bases). Germline CDR1 DFQATT, CDR2 SNEGSKA (reference sequence). V was trimmed by 3 bases and J by 5 bases, leaving 16 bases between them. The length of the CDR3 is 14 residues. As DNA, the CDR3 is TGCAGTGCTAGGGACACGAAAAAAGGGACTGAAGCTTTCTTT. Its protein product is CSARDTKKGTEAFF.